A single sample gave rise to the 4 T cell receptor beta chains below, sequenced in a study of cytomegalovirus exposure and HLA in healthy donors. PCR amplification relied on 60 Vbeta primers (plus 13 Jbeta primers). Here immunoSEQ multiplex PCR was the method, and the copy in TCRdb shows in-frame clones only, minus some. The table has roughly 120,000 clones, over 60% seen once. The sequencing sample was made of PBMCs. The receptor set was obtained from a man younger than 40 in good health and CMV-seropositive.

The chain has TRBV4-1 and TRBJ1-2; TRBD1 might be the D (5 bases). The CDR3 length is 13 residues. Germline CDR1 and CDR2: MGHRA and YSYEKL. V lost 1 base to trimming and J lost 6 bases, with 9 bases between them. The chain's CDR3 is CASSQAGKDGYTF. The CDR3 DNA reads as TGCGCCAGCAGCCAAGCAGGGAAGGATGGCTACACCTTC.

This chain connects TRBV19 to TRBJ2-4, with 9 positions matching TRBD1. CDR3 length: 16 residues. The germline V gene has CDR1 LNHDA and CDR2 SQIVND (reference sequence). The V segment lost 6 bases and the J segment 3 bases; nucleotides outside the gene matches: 9. The CDR3 DNA sequence: TGTGCCAGTAGCCCCCGGACAGGGGCGGGCAAAAACATTCAGTACTTC. It specifies CASSPRTGAGKNIQYF.

V and J are TRBV5-4 and TRBJ2-3; possibly TRBD1 for D (6 bases). This CDR3 comprises 16 residues. V was pared by 1 base and J by 2 bases, with 14 bases between. Germline V gene data show CDR1 as SGHNT and CDR2 as YYREEE (reference sequence). CDR3 DNA sequence: TGTGCCAGCAGCTTGTTCAGGGGCTCGAACACAGATACGCAGTATTTT. It is translated as CASSLFRGSNTDTQYF.

The chain employs TRBV4-1 and TRBJ2-1, with unresolved D. The CDR3 is 16 residues long. Germline V gives CDR1 MGHRA, CDR2 YSYEKL. Trimming left V 1 base short and J 0 bases short, with 10 bases between. CDR3 amino acids: CASSQGWLSSYNEQFF. The CDR3 DNA is TGCGCCAGCAGCCAAGGGTGGTTGAGCTCCTACAATGAGCAGTTCTTC.